Shown below are 7 T cell receptor beta chains from a single sample sequenced in a study of shared clonotypes between healthy human individuals. Repertoires were generated with immunoSEQ multiplex PCR, while TCRdb's copy carries only in-frame clones and drops some. The sample lists hundreds of thousands of clones, more than 95% seen once, with approximately 0.057% in the top ten. Material for sequencing was naive CD4+ T cells sorted from blood. Subset in this sample: CD45RA+ positively selected. The receptor set was obtained from a woman under 40 in good health.

This chain links TRBV5-1 with TRBJ2-1, with 13 bases matching TRBD2. The CDR3 extends over 16 amino acids. CDR1 is SGHRS and CDR2 is YFSETQ in the germline V gene. V gave up 2 bases and J gave up 8 bases; unmatched junction bases: 7. The CDR3 sequence: CASSFGPGLAGDEQFF. The CDR3 DNA is TGCGCCAGCAGCTTTGGGCCCGGACTAGCGGGGGATGAGCAGTTCTTC.

The chain couples TRBV5-1 to TRBJ1-3, with D possibly being TRBD1 (6 bases). Trimming removed 4 bases at V and 7 bases at J, with 12 bases between. The CDR3 loop spans 13 amino acids. The V gene's germline CDR1 is SGHRS and CDR2 YFSETQ. Here the CDR3 reads CASSGDQGNTIYF. DNA for the CDR3: TGCGCCAGCAGCGGGGACCAGGGGAACACCATATATTTT.

The chain combines TRBV5-1 with TRBJ2-3, with TRBD2 matching over 13 bases. Germline-derived CDR1 and CDR2 are SGHRS and YFSETQ. V dropped 0 bases and J dropped 6; count of bases not matched to a gene: 7. The CDR3 has 17 residues. The CDR3 reads CASSLAGTSGVGDTQYF. CDR3 coding DNA: TGCGCCAGCAGCTTGGCCGGGACTAGCGGGGTGGGGGATACGCAGTATTTT.

The genes are TRBV4-1 and TRBJ2-1; 9 bases are a match to TRBD2. This CDR3 region has 16 residues. Germline trimming cut 2 bases from V and 4 bases from J; bases unmatched to any gene: 6. CDR1 MGHRA and CDR2 YSYEKL come from the germline V gene. As DNA, the CDR3 is TGCGCCAGCAGCCAACCGACTAGCGGCCCTTACAATGAGCAGTTCTTC. It encodes CASSQPTSGPYNEQFF.

J is TRBJ1-1 and V is TRBV7-9, with TRBD1 matching over 10 bases. This CDR3 contains 14 residues. Germline CDR1 reads SEHNR; CDR2 reads FQNEAQ (reference sequence). After removal of 5 bases from V and 3 bases from J, the junction contained 3 bases not matched to a gene. The CDR3 DNA sequence: TGTGCCAGCAGCGGGGGGACAGGGGACACTGAAGCTTTCTTT. Translating gives CASSGGTGDTEAFF.

The V and J genes are TRBV5-6 and TRBJ2-7; D might be TRBD1 (5 bases). Trimming took off 1 base at V and 3 bases at J, with 11 bases between the two ends. The CDR3 is 14 residues long. The germline gives CDR1 SGHDT, CDR2 YYEEEE. The CDR3 sequence: CASSLNPGNYEQYF. The CDR3 nucleotides are TGTGCCAGCAGCTTGAATCCAGGGAACTACGAGCAGTACTTC.

The DNA of the CDR3 is TGCGCCAGCAGCTTGGACGGCAGGGATAGAGTAGAGCAGTACTTC. Translating gives CASSLDGRDRVEQYF. The chain uses TRBV5-1 and TRBJ2-7, with D possibly being TRBD1 (5 bases). Germline values: CDR1 SGHRS, CDR2 YFSETQ. V was pared by 0 bases and J by 7 bases, with 17 bases between. The CDR3 runs 15 residues.